This T cell receptor beta chain was sequenced for a study of T-cell reconstitution after alpha-beta-depleted transplantation in children listed by TCRdb under 2016. For context, the study as a whole: The study quantitatively tracked T-cell immune reconstitution after TCRalphabeta/CD19-depleted allogeneic hematopoietic cell transplantation in children using TCR repertoire profiling. General findings and caveats noted by the study authors: Apparently early alphabetaT-cell count recovery about two months after transplant reportedly relied on only several hundred rapidly expanded clones derived from non-depleted graft cells. Over the following months the frequencies of hyperexpanded clones went down, and after one year T-cell counts and TCRbeta diversity were mostly credited to newly produced T cells. In some patients, the high TCRbeta diversity seen at day 60 was put down to recipient T cells and intrathymic progenitors that had survived conditioning.

Taken with the paper, the label for treatment or condition translates to: allogeneic hematopoietic cell transplantation with graft depleted of TCRalphabeta T cells and CD19 B cells. Transplant recipients were children who received TCRalphabeta/CD19-depleted allogeneic hematopoietic cell grafts. Regarding this clonotype: Its antigen remains unidentified. No base qualities exist here, and no much larger clone lies one base off it.

The CDR3 spans 14 residues, from the cysteine through the phenylalanine. Only the CDR3 DNA stays, 42 bases, in frame from base 1. V lost 6 bases and J lost 6 bases, and the count of bases not matched to a germline gene is 5. CDR1 and CDR2 are read off the germline V gene as MDHEN and SYDVKM. The protocol used for the library was PCR. The data were produced on an Illumina HiSeq 2500. Molecular barcoding was employed in the preparation of TCR libraries, with unique molecular identifiers being used to normalize TCRbeta repertoire quantification. TCRdb reprocessing: public reads trimmed at Q25 with fastp, clones called with MiXCR, in-frame beta chains kept. Rows are combined by CDR3 protein, so each entry shows the most common genes and DNA. The sample yields roughly 670,000 distinct CDR3 sequences; around 13% were counted once. Roughly 0.84% of the sample is taken by the ten largest.

Here the chain combines TRBV28 and TRBJ2-1, and 10 junction bases match TRBD2. The specimen comprised PBMCs, sampled before TCRalphabeta/CD19-depleted stem cell transplant. This clonotype was obtained from a girl aged 2-10 years with congenital amegakaryocytic thrombocytopenia, due to receive a stem cell transplant. The CDR3 reads CASRKIAGGNEQFF. The DNA is as follows: TGTGCCAGCAGGAAAATAGCGGGAGGCAATGAGCAGTTCTTC.